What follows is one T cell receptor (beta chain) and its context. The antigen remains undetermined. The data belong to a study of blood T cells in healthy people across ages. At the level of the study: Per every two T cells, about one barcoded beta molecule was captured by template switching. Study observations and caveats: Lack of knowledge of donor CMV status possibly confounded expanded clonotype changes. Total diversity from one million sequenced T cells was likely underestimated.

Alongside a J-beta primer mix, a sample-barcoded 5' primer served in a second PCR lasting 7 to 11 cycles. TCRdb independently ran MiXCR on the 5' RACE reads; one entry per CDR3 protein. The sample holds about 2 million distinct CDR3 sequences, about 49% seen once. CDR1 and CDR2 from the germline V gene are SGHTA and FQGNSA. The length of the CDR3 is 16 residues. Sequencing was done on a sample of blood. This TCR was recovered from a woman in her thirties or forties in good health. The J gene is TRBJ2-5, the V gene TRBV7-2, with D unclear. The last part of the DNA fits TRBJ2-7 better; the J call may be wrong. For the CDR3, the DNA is TGTGCCAGCAGCTTAGGCGGTGGTGGGGTTGTGTACGAGCAGTACTTC. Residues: CASSLGGGGVVYEQYF.